This TCR beta chain was captured by sequencing in a study of monozygotic twins with inflammatory bowel disease. Each donor gave 2.5 ml of peripheral blood. TCR libraries were prepared from 3,000 to 3,500 ng total RNA each. TCRdb reprocessed the 5' RACE reads, keeping one entry per CDR3 protein, no DNA. The sample totals approximately 330,000 distinct CDR3 sequences; its top ten clones hold around 2%. The CDR3 contains 14 residues. The chain joins TRBV12-3 or TRBV12-4 to TRBJ2-1. Sequenced material: blood. The sequence was collected from a human donor with ulcerative colitis or Crohn's disease, or a healthy co-twin of an affected twin (not recorded which). The CDR3 sequence is CASRTGIWDNEQFF.